Given below is one T cell receptor beta chain in context. This clone has at least ten counts. What antigen it recognizes has not been identified. No per-base quality is available; no much larger clone lies one base away. This entry is derived from a study of shared clonotypes between healthy human individuals (TCRdb year 2020). Regarding the study in general: A couple of women and a few men aged 18 to 49 years were included in the cohort. The study deeply sequenced blood TCR repertoires of about 5 healthy adults to estimate repertoire size and the extent of clonotype sharing between individuals. Between about 0.8 and 9 billion PBMCs per donor were obtained by leukapheresis. For each donor, CD4 naive and CD4 memory were each run on three plates, CD8 naive on two plates, and CD8 memory on one plate. Libraries were prepared and TCR repertoires were sequenced by different laboratories using diverse techniques, in order to increase sequencing depth and limit assay-specific biases. Here is what the overall study found, with its caveats: Pairwise subsampling indicated that sequencing depth was expected to affect the degree of clonotype sharing among donors. Because the study included a small number of donors, the genetic and exposure-history diversity represented was limited. Naive subsets generally had larger estimated clonotype richness than memory subsets did. Sharing across a few donors was observed for approximately 5% of naive CD4, 3% to 3.5% of naive CD8, 2% to 2.5% of memory CD4, and roughly 0.43% of memory CD8 clonotypes. Sampling was restricted to blood, and TCR repertoires in tissue are likely to differ from TCR repertoires in blood. Rarefaction of sorted-subset datasets indicated incomplete sequencing despite the large sequencing depth. Compared with non-shared clonotypes, the clonotypes found in all four sorted-subset donors had higher generation probabilities.

Using the deep immunoSEQ assay, multiplex PCR amplified TCR CDR3 regions from genomic DNA. Extracted genomic DNA from each cell subset was spread evenly across all wells of several immunoSEQ 96-well plates, with each plate serving as a replicate. For sorted subsets, about 220 ng of genomic DNA, equivalent to around 30,000 T cell genomes, went into each replicate PCR. Purified libraries were measured with a Qubit 3.0 fluorometer, size-checked on a Bioanalyzer 2100, and measured again with the KAPA Library Quantification kit. A separate single-read 150-cycle Illumina NextSeq 550 flow cell was used to sequence each immunoSEQ 96-well plate. Concerning the study's data processing: Because only junctional sequences without quality scores were contained in the immunoSEQ output, filtering matching that applied to full-length reads could not be performed. To assign V/J genes and CDR3, sequences were annotated using PyIR, a Python wrapper for IgBLAST v1.9, with IMGT germline references. Reads were removed for weak V/J assignments (E-value above 1e-6), missing CDR3, stop codons, out-of-frame junctions, or ambiguous translated residues. V3J clonotypes were defined as sequences sharing the same inferred V gene, J gene, and CDR3 amino acid sequence. To compute the percentage overlap between repertoires, the number of shared unique clonotypes was divided by the size of the smaller repertoire. RTK rarefaction, the Chao1 estimator, and Recon v2.1 estimates of unobserved clonotypes were used to assess repertoire richness. For all TCRbeta clonotypes obtained by the gDNA method from several donors, generation probabilities were computed with OLGA. The clones in this table, taken by TCRdb from immuneACCESS, are in-frame only. Not every clone is retained; where verified, under half of the shortfall comes from an unresolved V gene, and the cause of the rest is unknown. V, J and clone size reflect that table, while D and trimming were determined from the DNA. The sample table shows 740,000 or so clones, and 60% to 75% are seen once. The leading ten clones occupy 1.5% to 2% of the sample.

Donors were healthy HIV-negative adults with no recently reported acute infections or vaccinations. Only Caucasian adults living in Nashville, Tennessee, USA were represented among the donors. CD4+ T cells were enriched through magnetic negative selection, after which naive cells were positively selected on CD45RA and the remaining negative fraction served as the memory subset. Blood was obtained by leukapheresis, after which PBMCs were separated by Ficoll-Histopaque density gradient centrifugation and cryopreserved in liquid nitrogen vapor phase. Analytical flow cytometry was used to check the purity and quantity of each magnetically sorted T cell population. From each sorted fraction, genomic DNA was isolated and quantified by UV absorbance on a Nanodrop 2000c. This TCR was recovered from a woman aged 30 to 39 in good health. Source material: memory CD4+ T cells sorted from blood. What this sample's cell subset or site label stands for: CD45RA-negative fraction.

The CDR3 sequence is CASKHTGLETQYF. The bases are TGCGCCAGCAAACATACAGGGTTGGAGACCCAGTACTTC. The sequence is built from TRBV23-1 and TRBJ2-5; possibly the D gene is TRBD1, per 6 matching bases. TRBV23-1 falls under the ORF class, with uncertain function. The CDR3 goes from the cysteine to the phenylalanine over 13 residues. Just the 39-base CDR3 DNA is kept, in frame starting at base 1. V is cut by 7 bases and J by 5 bases, and the space between the germline ends is 14 bases.